One T cell receptor (beta chain) is described in this entry. Its matching antigen is unknown. The CDR3 consists of 16 residues. Germline V gene lookup returns CDR1 LNHNV and CDR2 YYDKDF (reference sequence). V was clipped by 1 base and J by 4 bases; unmatched bases: 7. The data were obtained in a study of cytomegalovirus exposure and HLA in healthy donors. Primers included in the PCR were 60 Vbeta and 13 Jbeta primers. Clones were read by immunoSEQ multiplex PCR, and TCRdb kept only the in-frame ones, dropping some. This table has around 100,000 clones, under 80% appearing once. General study results and limits: The study labeled about 160 TCR beta chains cytomegalovirus-associated. Rarity marked most TCR sequences, yet some public TCRs occurred in many donors. Some segments of the V type, notably TRBV6-2 and TRBV6-3, were excluded as indistinguishable.

Source material: PBMCs. The chain employs TRBV15 and TRBJ2-3; 8 bases align to TRBD2. This sequence originates from a woman in her late teens or twenties in good health and CMV-seropositive. CDR3 in amino acids: CATSRGREGLADTQYF. DNA for the CDR3: TGTGCCACCAGCAGAGGCCGGGAGGGACTAGCAGATACGCAGTATTTT. The variable domain in full, completed from reference TRBV15 and TRBJ2-3, reads DAMVIQNPRYQVTQFGKPVTLSCSQTLNHNVMYWYQQKSSQAPKLLFHYYDKDFNNEADTPDNFQSRRPNTSFCFLDIRSPGLGDTAMYLCATSRGREGLADTQYFGPGTRLTVL.